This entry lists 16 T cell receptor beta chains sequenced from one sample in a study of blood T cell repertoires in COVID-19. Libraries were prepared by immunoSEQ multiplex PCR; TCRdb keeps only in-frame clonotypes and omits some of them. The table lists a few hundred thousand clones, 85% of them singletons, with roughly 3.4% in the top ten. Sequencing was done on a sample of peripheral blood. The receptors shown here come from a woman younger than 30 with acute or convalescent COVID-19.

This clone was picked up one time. In DNA, the CDR3 is TGTGCCAGCAGTTTAGCGGGAGAATTCTACGAGCAGTACTTC. Its translation: CASSLAGEFYEQYF. V is TRBV27 and J is TRBJ2-7; 7 bases match TRBD2. The CDR3 is 14 amino acids. The V gene's germline CDR1 is MNHEY and CDR2 SMNVEV (reference sequence). Trimming took 2 bases from V and 3 from J; bases not matched to a gene: 4.

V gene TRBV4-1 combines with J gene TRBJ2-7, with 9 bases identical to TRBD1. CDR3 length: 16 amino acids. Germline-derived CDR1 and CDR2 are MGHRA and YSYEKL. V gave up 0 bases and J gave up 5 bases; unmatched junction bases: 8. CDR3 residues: CASSQDPGTGLDEQYF. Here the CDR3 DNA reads TGCGCCAGCAGCCAAGATCCAGGGACAGGGTTGGACGAGCAGTACTTC.

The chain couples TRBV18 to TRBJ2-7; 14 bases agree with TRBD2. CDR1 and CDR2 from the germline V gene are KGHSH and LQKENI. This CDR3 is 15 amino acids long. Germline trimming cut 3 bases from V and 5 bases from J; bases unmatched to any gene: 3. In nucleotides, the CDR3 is TGTGCCAGCTCACCCGGGACTAGCGGGAGCGACGAGCAGTACTTC. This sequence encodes CASSPGTSGSDEQYF.

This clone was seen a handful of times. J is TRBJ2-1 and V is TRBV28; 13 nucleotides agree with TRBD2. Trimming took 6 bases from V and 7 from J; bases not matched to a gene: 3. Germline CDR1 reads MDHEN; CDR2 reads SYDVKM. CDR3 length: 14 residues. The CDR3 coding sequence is TGTGCCAGCAGCGGACTAGCGGGAGAAAATGAGCAGTTCTTC. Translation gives CASSGLAGENEQFF. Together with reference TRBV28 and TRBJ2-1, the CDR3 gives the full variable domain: DVKVTQSSRYLVKRTGEKVFLECVQDMDHENMFWYRQDPGLGLRLIYFSYDVKMKEKGDIPEGYSVSREKKERFSLILESASTNQTSMYLCASSGLAGENEQFFGPGTRLTVL.

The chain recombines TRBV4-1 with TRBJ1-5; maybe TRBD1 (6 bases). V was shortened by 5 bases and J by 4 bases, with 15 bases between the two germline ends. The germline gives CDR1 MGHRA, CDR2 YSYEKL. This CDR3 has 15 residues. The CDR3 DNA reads TGCGCCAGCAGCGTACTAATGGGGACAAATCAGCCCCAGCATTTT. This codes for CASSVLMGTNQPQHF.

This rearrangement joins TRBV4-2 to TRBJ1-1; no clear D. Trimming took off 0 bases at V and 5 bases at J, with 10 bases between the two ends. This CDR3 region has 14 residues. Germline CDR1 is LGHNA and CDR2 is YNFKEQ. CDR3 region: CASSQEEGWTEAFF. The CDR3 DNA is TGTGCCAGCAGCCAAGAGGAGGGATGGACTGAAGCTTTCTTT.

The CDR3 spells CASSLLWGNGDEQFF. The DNA of the CDR3 is TGCGCCAGCAGCTTGCTGTGGGGCAATGGGGATGAGCAGTTCTTC. This chain joins TRBV5-1 and TRBJ2-1; D possibly corresponds to TRBD1 (5 bases). This CDR3 has 15 residues. V was cut by 1 base and J by 8 bases, with 16 bases left in between. Germline lookup yields CDR1 SGHRS and CDR2 YFSETQ. Full variable domain (missing parts from reference TRBV5-1 and TRBJ2-1): KAGVTQTPRYLIKTRGQQVTLSCSPISGHRSVSWYQQTPGQGLQFLFEYFSETQRNKGNFPGRFSGRQFSNSRSEMNVSTLELGDSALYLCASSLLWGNGDEQFFGPGTRLTVL.

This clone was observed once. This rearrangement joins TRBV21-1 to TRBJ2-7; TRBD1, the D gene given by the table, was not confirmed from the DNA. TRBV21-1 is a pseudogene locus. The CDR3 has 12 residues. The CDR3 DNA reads TGTGCCGCTTGGCAGGGGGCACGGGAGCAGTACTTC. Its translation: CAAWQGAREQYF.

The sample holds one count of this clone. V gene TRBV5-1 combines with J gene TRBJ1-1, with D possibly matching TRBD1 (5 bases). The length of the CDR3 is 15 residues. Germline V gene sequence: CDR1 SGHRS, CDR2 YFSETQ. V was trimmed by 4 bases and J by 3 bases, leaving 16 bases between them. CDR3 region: CASSPGGWGDTEAFF. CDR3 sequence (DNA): TGCGCCAGCAGCCCCGGTGGGTGGGGGGACACTGAAGCTTTCTTT.

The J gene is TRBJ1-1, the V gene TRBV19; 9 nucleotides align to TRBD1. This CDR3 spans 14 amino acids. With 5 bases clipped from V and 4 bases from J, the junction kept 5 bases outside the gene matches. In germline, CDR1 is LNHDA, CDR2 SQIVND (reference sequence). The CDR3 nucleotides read TGTGCCAGTAGTGTTGACAGGGGGGGCACTGAAGCTTTCTTT. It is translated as CASSVDRGGTEAFF. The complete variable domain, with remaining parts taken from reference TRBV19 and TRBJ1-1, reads DGGITQSPKYLFRKEGQNVTLSCEQNLNHDAMYWYRQDPGQGLRLIYYSQIVNDFQKGDIAEGYSVSREKKESFPLTVTSAQKNPTAFYLCASSVDRGGTEAFFGQGTRLTVV.

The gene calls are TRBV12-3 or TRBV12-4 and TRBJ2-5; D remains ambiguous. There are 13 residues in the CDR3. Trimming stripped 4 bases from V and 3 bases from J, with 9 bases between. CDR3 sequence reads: CASSSEAKETQYF. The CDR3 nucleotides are TGTGCCAGCAGTTCAGAGGCCAAAGAGACCCAGTACTTC.

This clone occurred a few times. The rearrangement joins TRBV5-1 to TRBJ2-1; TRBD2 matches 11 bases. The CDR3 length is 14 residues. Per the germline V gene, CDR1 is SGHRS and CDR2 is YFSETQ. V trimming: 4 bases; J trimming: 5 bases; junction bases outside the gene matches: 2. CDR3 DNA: TGCGCCAGCAGCAAGGGACTAGCGGACAATGAGCAGTTCTTC. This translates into CASSKGLADNEQFF.

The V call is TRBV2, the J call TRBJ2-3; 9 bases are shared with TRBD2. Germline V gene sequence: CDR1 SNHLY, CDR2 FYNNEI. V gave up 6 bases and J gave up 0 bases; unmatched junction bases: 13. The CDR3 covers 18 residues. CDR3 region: CASSDSRITSGSTDTQYF. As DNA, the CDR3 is TGTGCCAGCAGCGACTCGAGAATTACTAGCGGGAGCACAGATACGCAGTATTTT.

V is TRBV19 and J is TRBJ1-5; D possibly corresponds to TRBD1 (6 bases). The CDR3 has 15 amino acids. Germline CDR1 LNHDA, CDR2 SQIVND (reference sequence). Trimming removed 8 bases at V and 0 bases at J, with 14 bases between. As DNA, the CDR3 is TGTGCCAGTGATTGGACAGCCTATAGCAATCAGCCCCAGCATTTT. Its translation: CASDWTAYSNQPQHF.

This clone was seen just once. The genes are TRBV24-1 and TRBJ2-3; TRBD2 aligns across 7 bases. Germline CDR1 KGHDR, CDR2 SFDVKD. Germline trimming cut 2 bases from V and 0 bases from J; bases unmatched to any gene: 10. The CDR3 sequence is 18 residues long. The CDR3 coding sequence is TGTGCCACCAGTGATTACCCCCGGGGAGGGTCTAGCACAGATACGCAGTATTTT. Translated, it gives CATSDYPRGGSSTDTQYF.

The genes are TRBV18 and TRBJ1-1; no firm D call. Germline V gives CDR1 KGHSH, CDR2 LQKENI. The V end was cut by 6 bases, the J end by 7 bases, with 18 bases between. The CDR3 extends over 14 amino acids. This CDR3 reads CASSPNDKQDEAFF. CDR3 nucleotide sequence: TGTGCCAGCTCCCCGAACGACAAGCAAGATGAAGCTTTCTTT.